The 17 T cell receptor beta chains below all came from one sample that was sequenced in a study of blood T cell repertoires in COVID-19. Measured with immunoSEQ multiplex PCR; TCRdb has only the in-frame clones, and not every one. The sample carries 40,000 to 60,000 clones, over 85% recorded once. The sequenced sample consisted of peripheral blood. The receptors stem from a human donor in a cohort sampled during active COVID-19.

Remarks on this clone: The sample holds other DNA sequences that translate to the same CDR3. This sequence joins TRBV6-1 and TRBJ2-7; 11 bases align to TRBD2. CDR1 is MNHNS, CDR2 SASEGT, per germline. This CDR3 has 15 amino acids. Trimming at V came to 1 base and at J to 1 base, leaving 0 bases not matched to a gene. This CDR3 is CASSEGTSGSYEQYF. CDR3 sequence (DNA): TGTGCCAGCAGTGAAGGGACTAGCGGGTCCTACGAGCAGTACTTC.

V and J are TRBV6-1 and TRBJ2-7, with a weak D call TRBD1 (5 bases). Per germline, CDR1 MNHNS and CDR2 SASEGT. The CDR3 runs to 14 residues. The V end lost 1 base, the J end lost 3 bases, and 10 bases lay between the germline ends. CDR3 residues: CASSEGGSLYEQYF. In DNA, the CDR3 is TGTGCCAGCAGTGAAGGGGGCAGCCTCTACGAGCAGTACTTC.

CDR3 DNA: TGTGCCAGCAGCCTTGTCCGACAAGTCCCAGCTTTCTTT. Translation gives CASSLVRQVPAFF. The chain carries TRBV3-1 (or the pseudogene TRBV3-2) and TRBJ1-1, with unresolved D. Germline assignment: CDR1 LGHDT and CDR2 YNNKEL (reference sequence). The CDR3 totals 13 residues. The V end was cut by 4 bases, the J end by 10 bases, with 16 bases between.

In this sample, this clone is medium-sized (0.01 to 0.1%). CDR3 amino acids: CASRGQGAETGELFF. In DNA, the CDR3 is TGTGCCAGTAGGGGACAGGGGGCAGAAACCGGGGAGCTGTTTTTT. The chain links TRBV19 to TRBJ2-2, with 12 positions matching TRBD1. The junction had 4 bases not matched to a gene; V was cut back by 6 bases and J by 5 bases. This CDR3 is 15 amino acids long. Germline values: CDR1 LNHDA, CDR2 SQIVND (reference sequence).

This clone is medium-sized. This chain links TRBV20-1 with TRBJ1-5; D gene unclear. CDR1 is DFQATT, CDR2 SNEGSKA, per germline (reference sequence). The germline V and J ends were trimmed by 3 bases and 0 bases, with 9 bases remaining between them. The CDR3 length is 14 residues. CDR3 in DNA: TGCAGTGCTAGTCCCAGAAATAGCAATCAGCCCCAGCATTTT. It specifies CSASPRNSNQPQHF.

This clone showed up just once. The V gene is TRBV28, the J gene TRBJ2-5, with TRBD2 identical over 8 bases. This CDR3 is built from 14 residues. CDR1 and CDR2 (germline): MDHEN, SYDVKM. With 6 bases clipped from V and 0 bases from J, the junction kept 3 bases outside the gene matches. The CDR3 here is CASRVAGYQETQYF. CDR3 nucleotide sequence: TGTGCCAGCAGGGTAGCGGGGTACCAAGAGACCCAGTACTTC.

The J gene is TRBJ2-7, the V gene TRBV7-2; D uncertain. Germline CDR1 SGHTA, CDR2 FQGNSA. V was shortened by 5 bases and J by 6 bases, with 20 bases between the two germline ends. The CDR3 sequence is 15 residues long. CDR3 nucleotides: TGTGCCAGCAGCCCGGGTGGGTATTCATCGGGCGAGCAGTACTTC. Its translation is CASSPGGYSSGEQYF.

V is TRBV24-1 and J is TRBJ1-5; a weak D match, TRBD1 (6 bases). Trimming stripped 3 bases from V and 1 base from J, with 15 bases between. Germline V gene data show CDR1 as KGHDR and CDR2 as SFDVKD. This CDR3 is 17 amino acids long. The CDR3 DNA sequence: TGTGCCACCAGTGATCCGTCGGACAGTCTGAGCAATCAGCCCCAGCATTTT. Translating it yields CATSDPSDSLSNQPQHF.

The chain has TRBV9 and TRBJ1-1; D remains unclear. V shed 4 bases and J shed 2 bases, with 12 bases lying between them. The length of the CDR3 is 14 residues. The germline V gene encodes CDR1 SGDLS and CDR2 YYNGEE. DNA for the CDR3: TGTGCCAGCAGCCCCCGGCCACTAAACACTGAAGCTTTCTTT. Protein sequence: CASSPRPLNTEAFF.

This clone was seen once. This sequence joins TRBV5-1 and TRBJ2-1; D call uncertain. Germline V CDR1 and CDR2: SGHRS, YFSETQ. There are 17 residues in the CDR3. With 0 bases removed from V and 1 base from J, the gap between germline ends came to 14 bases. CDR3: CASSLAFSTTSYNEQFF. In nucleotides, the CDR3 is TGCGCCAGCAGCTTGGCCTTTAGCACCACGTCCTACAATGAGCAGTTCTTC.

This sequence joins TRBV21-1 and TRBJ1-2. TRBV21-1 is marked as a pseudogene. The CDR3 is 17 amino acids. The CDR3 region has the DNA TGTGCCAGCAGCCAACTCAAGCGGGGACGGGCCAACTATGGCTACACCTTC. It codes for CASSQLKRGRANYGYTF.

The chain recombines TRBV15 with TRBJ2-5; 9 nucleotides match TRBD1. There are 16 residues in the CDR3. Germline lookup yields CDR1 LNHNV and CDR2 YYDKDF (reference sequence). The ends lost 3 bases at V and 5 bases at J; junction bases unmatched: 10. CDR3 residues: CATSSDRDRVMETQYF. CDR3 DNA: TGTGCCACCAGCAGTGACCGGGACAGGGTGATGGAGACCCAGTACTTC.

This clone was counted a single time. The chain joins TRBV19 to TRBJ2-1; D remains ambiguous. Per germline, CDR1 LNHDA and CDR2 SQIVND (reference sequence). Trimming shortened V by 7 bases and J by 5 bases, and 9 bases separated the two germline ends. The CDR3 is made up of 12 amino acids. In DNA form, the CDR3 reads TGTGCCAGTATTGCGAGAAACAATGAGCAGTTCTTC. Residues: CASIARNNEQFF. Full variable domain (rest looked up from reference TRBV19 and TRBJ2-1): DGGITQSPKYLFRKEGQNVTLSCEQNLNHDAMYWYRQDPGQGLRLIYYSQIVNDFQKGDIAEGYSVSREKKESFPLTVTSAQKNPTAFYLCASIARNNEQFFGPGTRLTVL.

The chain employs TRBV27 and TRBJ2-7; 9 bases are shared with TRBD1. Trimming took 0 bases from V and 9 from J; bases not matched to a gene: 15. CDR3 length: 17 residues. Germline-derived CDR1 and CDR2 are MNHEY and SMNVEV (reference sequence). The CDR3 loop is CASSLSLGTGFEGGQYV. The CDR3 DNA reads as TGTGCCAGCAGTTTATCTCTTGGGACAGGGTTTGAGGGGGGGCAGTACGTC.

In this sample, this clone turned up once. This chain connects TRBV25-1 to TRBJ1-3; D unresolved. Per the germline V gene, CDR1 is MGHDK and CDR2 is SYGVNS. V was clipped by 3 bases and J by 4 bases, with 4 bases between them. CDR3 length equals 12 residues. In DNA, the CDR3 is TGTGCCAGCAGTGAGCAGGGAAACACCATATATTTT. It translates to CASSEQGNTIYF.

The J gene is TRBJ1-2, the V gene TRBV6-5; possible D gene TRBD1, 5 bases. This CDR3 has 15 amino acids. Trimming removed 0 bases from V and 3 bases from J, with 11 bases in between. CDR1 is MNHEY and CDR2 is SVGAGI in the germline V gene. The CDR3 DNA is TGTGCCAGCAGTTACTCACTCGGGGGGTACTATGGCTACACCTTC. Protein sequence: CASSYSLGGYYGYTF.

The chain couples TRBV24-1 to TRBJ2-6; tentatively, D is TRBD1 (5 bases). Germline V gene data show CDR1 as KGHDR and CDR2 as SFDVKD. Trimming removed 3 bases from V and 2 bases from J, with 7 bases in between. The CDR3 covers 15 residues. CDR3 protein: CATSDPGPGANVLTF. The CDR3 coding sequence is TGTGCCACCAGTGATCCAGGGCCTGGGGCCAACGTCCTGACTTTC.